One sample yielded the 10 T cell receptor beta chains listed below, sequenced in a study of T-cell memory formation after mild COVID-19 (dated by TCRdb to the early 2020s). Library creation used 5' RACE. Data came from an Illumina NovaSeq 6000. TCRdb ran its own pipeline on the public reads, namely fastp trimming at Q25 and MiXCR clone calling, and kept in-frame beta chains. CDR3 protein duplicates are merged, each entry listing the most common genes and DNA. This sample has about 16,000 distinct CDR3 sequences in its table, and about 21% of those were observed once. 55% to 70% of the sample belongs to the ten largest clones. Sequenced material: PBMCs or a T cell subset sorted from them (not recorded which). The receptors stem from a man between 18 and 29 years old who had mild COVID-19 (a few samples of this study predate the infection). The sample titles of this study are shuffled in the database, so cell type and time point are left out; the donor was told from shared clones.

The sample holds many counts of this clonotype. The V call is TRBV11-2, the J call TRBJ2-1; 8 bases agree with TRBD2. V was pared by 5 bases and J by 2 bases, with 17 bases of the junction left unmatched. The CDR3 spans 19 residues. Germline CDR1 is SGHAT and CDR2 is FQNNGV. The CDR3 spells CASSPLLLGTSRPYNEQFF. The CDR3 coding sequence is TGTGCCAGCAGCCCACTATTATTGGGGACTAGTCGGCCCTACAATGAGCAGTTCTTC. Filled out from reference TRBV11-2 and TRBJ2-1, the complete variable domain reads EAGVAQSPRYKIIEKRQSVAFWCNPISGHATLYWYQQILGQGPKLLIQFQNNGVVDDSQLPKDRFSAERLKGVDSTLKIQPAKLEDSAVYLCASSPLLLGTSRPYNEQFFGPGTRLTVL.

This clonotype appeared many times. The chain is built from TRBV20-1 and TRBJ2-5, with D perhaps TRBD1 (6 bases). CDR3 length: 12 amino acids. The V end lost 6 bases, the J end lost 10 bases, and 18 bases lay between the germline ends. Germline V lookup: CDR1 DFQATT, CDR2 SNEGSKA (reference sequence). This CDR3 reads CSAETPFRGQYF. CDR3 DNA: TGCAGTGCGGAGACCCCCTTCAGGGGCCAGTACTTC.

There are many counts of this clonotype. One junction end does not reproduce the germline sequence, and a read error may be involved. The CDR3 protein is CASSFQRGGPREHYF. CDR3 DNA: TGTGCCAGCAGTTTCCAGCGGGGGGGGCCGAGGGAGCACTACTTC. V and J are TRBV4-2 and TRBJ2-7, with 10 bases lining up with TRBD2. Germline V gene sequence: CDR1 LGHNA, CDR2 YNFKEQ. The length of the CDR3 is 15 residues.

The chain uses TRBV7-9 and TRBJ1-5, with D possibly matching TRBD1 (5 bases). The CDR3 has 13 amino acids. Trimming took off 2 bases at V and 7 bases at J, with 9 bases between the two ends. Germline V CDR1 and CDR2: SEHNR, FQNEAQ (reference sequence). The CDR3 loop is CASSLSGGQPQHF. Here the CDR3 DNA reads TGTGCCAGCAGCTTATCCGGGGGGCAGCCCCAGCATTTT.

The chain uses TRBV6-2 or TRBV6-3 and TRBJ1-5; D is uncertain. CDR1 is MNHEY and CDR2 is SVGEGT in the germline V gene. V lost 6 bases and J 0 bases, leaving 15 bases between the germline ends. The CDR3 length is 16 residues. The CDR3 spells CASSPRSVYSNQPQHF. The CDR3 DNA sequence: TGTGCCAGCAGCCCTCGGTCTGTGTATAGCAATCAGCCCCAGCATTTT.

V is TRBV3-1 and J is TRBJ2-1; 9 bases fit TRBD2. With V trimmed by 4 bases and J by 8 bases, 9 bases remained unmatched. The CDR3 extends over 15 amino acids. Germline lookup yields CDR1 LGHDT and CDR2 YNNKEL (reference sequence). The CDR3 sequence: CASSLPSGESDEQFF. Written as DNA, the CDR3 is TGTGCCAGCAGCCTGCCTAGCGGGGAATCTGATGAGCAGTTCTTC.

The chain employs TRBV20-1 and TRBJ2-3; 11 bases match TRBD2. V lost 3 bases, J lost 4 bases, and 3 bases stayed unmatched. The CDR3 totals 14 residues. The germline V gene has CDR1 DFQATT and CDR2 SNEGSKA (reference sequence). The CDR3 protein is CSASDSGGADTQYF. The CDR3 nucleotides are TGCAGTGCTAGTGATAGCGGGGGGGCAGATACGCAGTATTTT.

This clonotype was seen ten or more times. The chain links TRBV12-3 or TRBV12-4 to TRBJ2-3; D remains ambiguous. CDR3 size: 14 residues. V lost 0 bases to trimming and J lost 2 bases, with 6 bases between them. The CDR3 loop is CASSLATYTDTQYF. DNA for the CDR3: TGTGCCAGCAGTTTAGCGACCTACACAGATACGCAGTATTTT.

The chain links TRBV11-2 to TRBJ2-2; D gene uncertain. The germline V gene encodes CDR1 SGHAT and CDR2 FQNNGV. The CDR3 is 17 residues long. Trimming removed 1 base from V and 2 bases from J, with 14 bases in between. The CDR3, as DNA: TGTGCCAGCAGCTTAGGAATGTGGAATCAAAACACCGGGGAGCTGTTTTTT. Translated: CASSLGMWNQNTGELFF.

This clonotype turned up a few times. The J gene is TRBJ1-2, the V gene TRBV2, with D possibly TRBD1 on 5 matching bases. Germline V gene data show CDR1 as SNHLY and CDR2 as FYNNEI. Trimming removed 8 bases from V and 4 bases from J, with 17 bases in between. This CDR3 has 14 amino acids. This chain's CDR3 is CASWAGTETYGYTF. The CDR3 DNA reads TGTGCCAGCTGGGCAGGGACCGAGACCTATGGCTACACCTTC.